This T cell receptor (beta chain) comes out of a study of CD8 T cells in ankylosing spondylitis. This clonotype has a handful of counts. Its target is not known. The ends were cut back, 5 bases at V and 0 bases at J, with 8 bases in the middle. Germline assignment: CDR1 MNHEY and CDR2 SMNVEV (reference sequence). This CDR3 spans 13 amino acids. Library preparation for TCR beta used quantitative 5'-RACE with molecular barcodes. TCRdb processed the 5' RACE reads anew with MiXCR; each CDR3 protein has one entry. The sample lists around 140,000 distinct CDR3 sequences, roughly a sixth occurring once. Study-level findings and limits: Reportedly, disease-linked clones are significantly enriched in ankylosing spondylitis patients' matched synovial fluid. Blood of patients with ankylosing spondylitis appeared to be characterized by a TCR beta motif of about eight highly homologous variants.

Sequencing was done on a sample of blood, either unsorted or a sorted T cell fraction (not recorded which). The genes are TRBV27 and TRBJ2-7; unclear D gene. The clonotype comes from a male donor with ankylosing spondylitis. CDR3 coding DNA: TGTGCCAGCAGTCCATTGAGCTCCTACGAGCAGTACTTC. Its translation: CASSPLSSYEQYF.